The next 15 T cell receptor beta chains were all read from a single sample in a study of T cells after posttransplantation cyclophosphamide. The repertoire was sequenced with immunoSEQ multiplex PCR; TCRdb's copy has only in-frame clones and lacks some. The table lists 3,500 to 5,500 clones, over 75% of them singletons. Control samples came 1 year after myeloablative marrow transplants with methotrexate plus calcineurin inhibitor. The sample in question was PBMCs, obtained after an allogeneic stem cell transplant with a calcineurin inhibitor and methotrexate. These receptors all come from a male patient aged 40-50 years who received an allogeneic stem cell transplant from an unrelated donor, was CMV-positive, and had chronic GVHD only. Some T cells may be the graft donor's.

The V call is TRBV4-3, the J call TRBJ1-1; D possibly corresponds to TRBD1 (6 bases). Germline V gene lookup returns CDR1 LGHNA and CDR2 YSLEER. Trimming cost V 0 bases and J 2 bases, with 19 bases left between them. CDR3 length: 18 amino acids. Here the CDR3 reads CASSQDGGGRGFNTEAFF. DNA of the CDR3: TGCGCCAGCAGCCAAGATGGGGGAGGGAGGGGGTTCAACACTGAAGCTTTCTTT.

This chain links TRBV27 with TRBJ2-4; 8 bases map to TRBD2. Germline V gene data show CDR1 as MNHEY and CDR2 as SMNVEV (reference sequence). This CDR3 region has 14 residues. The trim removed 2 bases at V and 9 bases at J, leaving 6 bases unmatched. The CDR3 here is CASSLTSGSRIQYF. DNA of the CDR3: TGTGCCAGCAGTTTAACCAGCGGGAGTCGCATTCAGTACTTC.

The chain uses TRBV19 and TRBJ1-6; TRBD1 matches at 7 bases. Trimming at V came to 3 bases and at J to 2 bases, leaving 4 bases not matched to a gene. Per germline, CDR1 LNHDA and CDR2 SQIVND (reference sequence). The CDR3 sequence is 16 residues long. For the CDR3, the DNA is TGTGCCAGTAGTATGACAGGGATAACCTATAATTCACCCCTCCACTTT. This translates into CASSMTGITYNSPLHF.

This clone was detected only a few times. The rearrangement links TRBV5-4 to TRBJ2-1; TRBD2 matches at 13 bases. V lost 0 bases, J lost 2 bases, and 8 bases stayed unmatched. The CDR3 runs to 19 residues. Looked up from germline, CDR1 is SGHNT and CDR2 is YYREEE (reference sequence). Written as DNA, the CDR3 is TGTGCCAGCAGCTTGGCGAGTGGACTAGCGGGAGCCACCTACAATGAGCAGTTCTTC. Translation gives CASSLASGLAGATYNEQFF.

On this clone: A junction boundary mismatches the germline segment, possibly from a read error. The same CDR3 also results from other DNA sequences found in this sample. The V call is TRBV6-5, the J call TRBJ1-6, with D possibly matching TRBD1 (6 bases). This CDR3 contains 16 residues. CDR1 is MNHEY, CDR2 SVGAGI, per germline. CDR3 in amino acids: CASSYGQSSYNSPLHF. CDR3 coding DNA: TGTGCCAGTAGTTACGGACAGAGCTCCTATAATTCACCCCTCCACTTT.

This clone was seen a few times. DNA of the CDR3: TGTGCCAGCAGCAAGGGCGGGCCCCGTTCCTACGAGCAGTACTTC. It specifies CASSKGGPRSYEQYF. The chain employs TRBV21-1 and TRBJ2-7; TRBD2 was called by the table and not checked on the DNA. TRBV21-1 is recorded as a pseudogene. This CDR3 region has 15 residues.

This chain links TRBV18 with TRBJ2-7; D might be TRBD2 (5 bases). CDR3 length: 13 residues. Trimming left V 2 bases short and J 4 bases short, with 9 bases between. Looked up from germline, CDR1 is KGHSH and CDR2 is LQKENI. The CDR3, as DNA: TGTGCCAGCTCACCAGTAGAGGGATACGAGCAGTACTTC. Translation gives CASSPVEGYEQYF.

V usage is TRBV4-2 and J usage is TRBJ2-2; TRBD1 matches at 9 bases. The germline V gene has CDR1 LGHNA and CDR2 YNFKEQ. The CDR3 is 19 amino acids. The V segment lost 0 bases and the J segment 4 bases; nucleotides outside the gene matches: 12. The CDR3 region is CASSQELFGQGIVTGELFF. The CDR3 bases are TGTGCCAGCAGCCAAGAGCTATTCGGACAGGGGATCGTCACCGGGGAGCTGTTTTTT.

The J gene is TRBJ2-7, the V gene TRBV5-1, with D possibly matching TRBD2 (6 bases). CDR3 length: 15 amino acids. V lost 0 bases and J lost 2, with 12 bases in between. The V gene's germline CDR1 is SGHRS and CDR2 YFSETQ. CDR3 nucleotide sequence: TGCGCCAGCAGCTTGGGCGGAGGGTTACCCTACGAGCAGTACTTC. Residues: CASSLGGGLPYEQYF. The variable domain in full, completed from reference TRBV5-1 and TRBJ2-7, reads KAGVTQTPRYLIKTRGQQVTLSCSPISGHRSVSWYQQTPGQGLQFLFEYFSETQRNKGNFPGRFSGRQFSNSRSEMNVSTLELGDSALYLCASSLGGGLPYEQYFGPGTRLTVT.

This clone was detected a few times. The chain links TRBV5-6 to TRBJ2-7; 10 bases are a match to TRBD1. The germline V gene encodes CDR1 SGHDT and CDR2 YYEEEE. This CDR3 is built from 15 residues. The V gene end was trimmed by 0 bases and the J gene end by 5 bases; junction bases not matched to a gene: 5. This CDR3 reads CASSLAETGGHEQYF. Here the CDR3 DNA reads TGTGCCAGCAGCTTGGCCGAGACAGGGGGCCACGAGCAGTACTTC.

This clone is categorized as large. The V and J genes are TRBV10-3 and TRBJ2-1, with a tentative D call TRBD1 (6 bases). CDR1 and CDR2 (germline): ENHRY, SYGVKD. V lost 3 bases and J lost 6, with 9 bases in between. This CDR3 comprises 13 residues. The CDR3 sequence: CAISDWGPNEQFF. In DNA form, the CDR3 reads TGTGCCATCAGTGATTGGGGGCCCAATGAGCAGTTCTTC.

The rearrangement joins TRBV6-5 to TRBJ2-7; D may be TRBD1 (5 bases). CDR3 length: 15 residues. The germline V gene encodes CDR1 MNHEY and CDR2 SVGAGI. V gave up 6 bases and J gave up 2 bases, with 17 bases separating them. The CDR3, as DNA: TGTGCCAGCAGAATTCCCATCACAGGTCCCTACGAGCAGTACTTC. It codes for CASRIPITGPYEQYF.

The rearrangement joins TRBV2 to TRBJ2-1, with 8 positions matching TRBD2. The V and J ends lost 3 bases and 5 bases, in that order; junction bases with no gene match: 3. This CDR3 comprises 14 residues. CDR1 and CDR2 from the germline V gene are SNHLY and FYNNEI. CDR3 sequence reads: CASSEGLGHNEQFF. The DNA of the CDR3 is TGTGCCAGCAGTGAGGGACTAGGCCACAATGAGCAGTTCTTC.

CDR3 residues: CASTGTGGRAPLHF. The CDR3 bases are TGTGCCAGCACCGGGACAGGGGGCAGGGCACCCCTCCACTTT. V is TRBV2 and J is TRBJ1-6; TRBD1 aligns across 12 bases. This CDR3 is 14 amino acids long. The V segment lost 7 bases and the J segment 11 bases; nucleotides outside the gene matches: 6. Per germline, CDR1 SNHLY and CDR2 FYNNEI. Full variable domain (rest looked up from reference TRBV2 and TRBJ1-6): EPEVTQTPSHQVTQMGQEVILRCVPISNHLYFYWYRQILGQKVEFLVSFYNNEISEKSEIFDDQFSVERPDGSNFTLKIRSTKLEDSAMYFCASTGTGGRAPLHFGNGTRLTVT.

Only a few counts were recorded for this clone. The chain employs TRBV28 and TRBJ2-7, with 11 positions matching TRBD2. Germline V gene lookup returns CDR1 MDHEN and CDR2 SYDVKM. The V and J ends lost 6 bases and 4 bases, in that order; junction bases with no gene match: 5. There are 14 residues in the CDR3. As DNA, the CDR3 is TGTGCCAGCAGCCTAGCGGGGGGCTTGTACGAGCAGTACTTC. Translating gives CASSLAGGLYEQYF. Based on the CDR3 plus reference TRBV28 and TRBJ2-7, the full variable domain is DVKVTQSSRYLVKRTGEKVFLECVQDMDHENMFWYRQDPGLGLRLIYFSYDVKMKEKGDIPEGYSVSREKKERFSLILESASTNQTSMYLCASSLAGGLYEQYFGPGTRLTVT.